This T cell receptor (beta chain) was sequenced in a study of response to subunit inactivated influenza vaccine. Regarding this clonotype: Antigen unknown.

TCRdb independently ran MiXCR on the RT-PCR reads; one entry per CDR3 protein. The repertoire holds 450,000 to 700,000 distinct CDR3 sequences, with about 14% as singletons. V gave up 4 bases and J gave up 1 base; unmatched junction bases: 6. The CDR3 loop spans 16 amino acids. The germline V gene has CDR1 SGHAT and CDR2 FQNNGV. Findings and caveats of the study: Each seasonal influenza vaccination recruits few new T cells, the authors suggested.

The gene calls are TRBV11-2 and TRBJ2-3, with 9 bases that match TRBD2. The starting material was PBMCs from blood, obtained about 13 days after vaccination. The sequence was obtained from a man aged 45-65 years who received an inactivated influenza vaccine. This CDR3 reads CASSYTRTSGTDTQYF. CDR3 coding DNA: TGTGCCAGCAGCTACACTAGGACTAGCGGCACAGATACGCAGTATTTT.